A selection of T cell receptor beta chains follows, all from one sample in a study of T cell responses to AZD1222 COVID-19 vaccine. This table comes from immunoSEQ multiplex PCR, and its TCRdb copy is limited to in-frame clones, with some not included. The sample records about 150,000 clones, around nine tenths being singletons. The starting material was peripheral blood, obtained on day 0 of AZD1222 vaccination. Source of these receptors: an adult in good health. Both conserved end residues are part of each CDR3.

>TRBV19|TRBJ2-7
CASSRGWSYEQYF
>TRBV11-2|TRBJ2-1
CASSLDEGGSYNEQFF
>TRBV28|TRBJ1-2
CASSQAQGYTF
>TRBV30|TRBJ2-7
CAWSAYNHYEQYF
>TRBV19|TRBJ2-1
CASSIGRVGVHVNEQFF
>TRBV5-1|TRBJ2-1
CASSEDSSYNEQFF
>TRBV10-1|TRBJ2-3
CASSESRGRATDTQYF
>TRBV11-2|TRBJ1-1
CASSPTIPGLVPEAFF
>TRBV14|TRBJ2-2
CASSQVPGTGELFF
>TRBV27|TRBJ2-7
CASSFVAGTGRNEQYF
>TRBV28|TRBJ1-6
CASIQTGPGGNSPLHF
>TRBV7-2|TRBJ2-1
CASSLAMGTYNEQFF
>TRBV10-3|TRBJ2-7
CAISGGQGDIYEQYF
>TRBV4-2|TRBJ2-7
CASSPMSSYEQYF
>TRBV12-5|TRBJ2-1
CASGLVLSSADEQFF
>TRBV6-5|TRBJ1-6
CASRFRDTNSPLHF
>TRBV2|TRBJ2-1
CASSGGTYNEQFF
>TRBV27|TRBJ2-5
CASRLKGQQETQYF
>TRBV28|TRBJ2-5
CASSPGALQETQYF
>TRBV19|TRBJ1-1
CASSIGGYTEAFF
>TRBV5-6|TRBJ1-5
CASSLVRGRVRQPQHF
>TRBV9|TRBJ2-3
CASSVAVGDVGQYF
>TRBV6-5|TRBJ1-5
CASRKTGRNQPQHF
>TRBV6-5|TRBJ2-7
CASSSGPSPYEQYF
>TRBV9|TRBJ2-6
CASSELTGAFAGANVLTF
>TRBV9|TRBJ2-2
CASSVLAANTGELFF
>TRBV28|TRBJ2-7
CASSPLAPRAYEQYF
>TRBV6-2/TRBV6-3|TRBJ2-1
CASSRTSGRSNEQFF
>TRBV27|TRBJ2-2
CASSPRGGPGELFF
>TRBV7-3|TRBJ1-2
CASSPQDGGYGYTF
>TRBV9|TRBJ2-3
CASSVGAQESTDTQYF
>TRBV19|TRBJ2-7
CASSKDRETSYEQYF
>TRBV5-1|TRBJ1-4
CASSLAGGYEKLFF
>TRBV18|TRBJ1-6
CASSGESSYNSPLHF
>TRBV27|TRBJ1-2
CASSLLGAANYGYTF
>TRBV7-2|TRBJ2-4
CASSLGRGRWYQNIQYF
>TRBV18|TRBJ2-5
CASSRQPNQETQYF
>TRBV27|TRBJ1-2
CASRGQGFGYTF
>TRBV27|TRBJ1-1
CASRSNTEAFF
>TRBV11-2|TRBJ1-1
CASSPRPANTEAFF
>TRBV19|TRBJ1-5
CASSLRTGADNQPQHF
>TRBV11-2|TRBJ2-7
CASSLWLGVAGTSYEQYF
>TRBV28|TRBJ1-2
CASRSTGSTYGYTF
>TRBV7-7|TRBJ2-5
CASSLGPKGVETQYF
>TRBV29-1|TRBJ2-7
CSVAGRGHEQYF
>TRBV2|TRBJ2-5
CASSESRQKETQYF
>TRBV3-1/TRBV3-2|TRBJ1-1
CASSLPLNTEAFF
>TRBV27|TRBJ2-2
CASRKPLNTGELFF
>TRBV5-1|TRBJ2-1
CASSLTSGSNYEQFF
>TRBV30|TRBJ2-1
CAWIGRGANEQFF
>TRBV28|TRBJ2-4
CASSEGAKNIQYF
>TRBV5-4|TRBJ2-5
CASRPTERGQETQYF
>TRBV4-3|TRBJ1-2
CASSQGAQGDYGYTF